The source of this T cell receptor beta chain is a study of blood T cells in healthy people across ages. Study-wide findings and caveats: Older individuals had lower TCR beta diversity per million T cells (the decline was roughly linear). The study lacked donor CMV status, which possibly confounded expanded clonotype changes.

Together with a sample-barcoded 5' primer, a J-beta primer mix was included in a second PCR lasting about 7 to 12 cycles. Each CDR3 protein is one row after TCRdb ran MiXCR on the 5' RACE reads. The table shows roughly 900,000 distinct CDR3 sequences, with roughly 43% occurring only once. Trimming left V 6 bases short and J 0 bases short, with 15 bases between. Looked up from germline, CDR1 is MDHEN and CDR2 is SYDVKM. The length of the CDR3 is 17 residues. For this clonotype: Its antigen is not identified.

Donors were systemically healthy Caucasian individuals from Russia aged roughly 6 to 95 years. The rearrangement links TRBV28 to TRBJ1-6, with D tentatively TRBD1 (6 bases). This clonotype originated in a young man in good health. Sequencing used blood. Here the CDR3 reads CASRGTRRDSYNSPLHF. The CDR3 DNA reads as TGTGCCAGCAGGGGGACAAGGCGAGACTCCTATAATTCACCCCTCCACTTT.